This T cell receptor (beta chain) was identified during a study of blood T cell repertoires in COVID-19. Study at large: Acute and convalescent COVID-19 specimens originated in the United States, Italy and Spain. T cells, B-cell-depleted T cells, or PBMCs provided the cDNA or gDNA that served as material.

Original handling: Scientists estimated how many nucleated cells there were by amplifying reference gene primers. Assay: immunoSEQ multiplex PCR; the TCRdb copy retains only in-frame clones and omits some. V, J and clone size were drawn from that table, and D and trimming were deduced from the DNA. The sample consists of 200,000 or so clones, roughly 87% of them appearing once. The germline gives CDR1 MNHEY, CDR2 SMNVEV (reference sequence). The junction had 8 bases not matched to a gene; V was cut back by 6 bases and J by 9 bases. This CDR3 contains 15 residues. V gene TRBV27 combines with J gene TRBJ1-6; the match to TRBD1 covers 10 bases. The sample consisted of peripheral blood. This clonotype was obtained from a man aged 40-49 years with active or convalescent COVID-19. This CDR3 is CASRGGTGVISPLHF. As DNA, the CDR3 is TGTGCCAGCAGGGGGGGGACAGGGGTAATTTCACCCCTCCACTTT.